This T cell receptor beta chain derives from a study of long-term antiretroviral therapy in people with HIV. The V end was cut by 7 bases, the J end by 3 bases, with 15 bases between. CDR3 size: 13 residues. CDR1 and CDR2 (germline): SQVTM, ANQGSEA. Assay version v3.0 of immunoSEQ was used, and it was run at survey level. The study targeted roughly 35,000-50,000 T-cell genomes per sample in sequencing. Sequenced by immunoSEQ multiplex PCR; TCRdb stores in-frame clones only, minus some. The table has some 40,000 clones, 80% seen once; the top ten hold around 5%. The receptor was isolated from a man younger than 35 with HIV. Sample: unsorted PBMCs, taken 1.5 years after starting antiretroviral therapy. The chain employs TRBV29-1 and TRBJ1-2; D might be TRBD1 (5 bases). CDR3 sequence: CSGILGADYGYTF. The CDR3 DNA reads as TGCAGCGGGATCCTCGGGGCTGACTATGGCTACACCTTC.